This passage covers 3 T cell receptor beta chains from one sample sequenced in a study of T cells in Graves' hyperthyroidism and ophthalmopathy. RNA transcripts provided the source from which TCR beta CDR3 regions were amplified. Primed by the HTBI set, a first-round RT-PCR was run on the TCR CDR3. TCRdb analysed the multiplex PCR reads with MiXCR anew, one entry per CDR3 protein. Altogether approximately 370,000 distinct CDR3 sequences are present, about 18% being singletons, with the ten largest covering about a third. What was sequenced was blood. Receptor source: a young woman with Graves' hyperthyroidism that later progressed to Graves' ophthalmopathy.

The V and J genes are TRBV7-6 and TRBJ2-4; 10 bases map to TRBD2. The CDR3 runs to 16 residues. The V and J ends lost 5 bases and 0 bases, in that order; junction bases with no gene match: 4. Germline V gene sequence: CDR1 SGHVS, CDR2 FNYEAQ. The CDR3 spells CASSSGRGPAKNIQYF. The CDR3 bases are TGTGCCAGCAGCAGCGGGAGGGGTCCAGCCAAAAACATTCAGTACTTC.

The J gene is TRBJ1-4, the V gene TRBV30; the D gene is possibly TRBD1 (6 bases). Trimming pared 0 bases from V and 3 bases from J, leaving 11 bases between. CDR3 length: 15 amino acids. CDR1 and CDR2 (germline): GTSNPN, SVGIG (reference sequence). The CDR3 is CAWSVTGFANEKLFF. The DNA for the CDR3 is TGTGCCTGGAGTGTTACAGGGTTTGCTAATGAAAAACTGTTTTTT.

Many counts were recorded for this clonotype. V and J are TRBV5-1 and TRBJ2-7; 9 positions agree with TRBD2. J gave up 1 base and V 9 bases, and 14 bases lay outside the gene matches. This CDR3 is 16 amino acids long. Germline CDR1 SGHRS, CDR2 YFSETQ. CDR3 DNA: TGCGCCACCTCTCGGTTTGCGGGAGGGCCTTCCTACGAGCAGTACTTC. This gives the protein CATSRFAGGPSYEQYF.